This T cell receptor (beta chain) emerged from a study of shared clonotypes between healthy human individuals. V shed 3 bases and J shed 6 bases, with 12 bases lying between them. Per germline, CDR1 MDHEN and CDR2 SYDVKM. This CDR3 has 14 amino acids. Libraries were prepared by immunoSEQ multiplex PCR; TCRdb keeps only in-frame clonotypes and omits some of them. Of hundreds of thousands of clones listed, around 73% were seen once; the top ten hold around 2%. The sample comprised memory CD4+ T cells sorted from blood. This sample's subset: CD45RA-negative fraction. The chain combines TRBV28 with TRBJ1-5; TRBD1 is a possible D gene (6 bases). This sequence was found in a woman in her twenties or thirties in good health. The CDR3, as DNA: TGTGCCAGCAGTTTCGGGGGGGGGCCTCAGCCCCAGCATTTT. Translated: CASSFGGGPQPQHF.